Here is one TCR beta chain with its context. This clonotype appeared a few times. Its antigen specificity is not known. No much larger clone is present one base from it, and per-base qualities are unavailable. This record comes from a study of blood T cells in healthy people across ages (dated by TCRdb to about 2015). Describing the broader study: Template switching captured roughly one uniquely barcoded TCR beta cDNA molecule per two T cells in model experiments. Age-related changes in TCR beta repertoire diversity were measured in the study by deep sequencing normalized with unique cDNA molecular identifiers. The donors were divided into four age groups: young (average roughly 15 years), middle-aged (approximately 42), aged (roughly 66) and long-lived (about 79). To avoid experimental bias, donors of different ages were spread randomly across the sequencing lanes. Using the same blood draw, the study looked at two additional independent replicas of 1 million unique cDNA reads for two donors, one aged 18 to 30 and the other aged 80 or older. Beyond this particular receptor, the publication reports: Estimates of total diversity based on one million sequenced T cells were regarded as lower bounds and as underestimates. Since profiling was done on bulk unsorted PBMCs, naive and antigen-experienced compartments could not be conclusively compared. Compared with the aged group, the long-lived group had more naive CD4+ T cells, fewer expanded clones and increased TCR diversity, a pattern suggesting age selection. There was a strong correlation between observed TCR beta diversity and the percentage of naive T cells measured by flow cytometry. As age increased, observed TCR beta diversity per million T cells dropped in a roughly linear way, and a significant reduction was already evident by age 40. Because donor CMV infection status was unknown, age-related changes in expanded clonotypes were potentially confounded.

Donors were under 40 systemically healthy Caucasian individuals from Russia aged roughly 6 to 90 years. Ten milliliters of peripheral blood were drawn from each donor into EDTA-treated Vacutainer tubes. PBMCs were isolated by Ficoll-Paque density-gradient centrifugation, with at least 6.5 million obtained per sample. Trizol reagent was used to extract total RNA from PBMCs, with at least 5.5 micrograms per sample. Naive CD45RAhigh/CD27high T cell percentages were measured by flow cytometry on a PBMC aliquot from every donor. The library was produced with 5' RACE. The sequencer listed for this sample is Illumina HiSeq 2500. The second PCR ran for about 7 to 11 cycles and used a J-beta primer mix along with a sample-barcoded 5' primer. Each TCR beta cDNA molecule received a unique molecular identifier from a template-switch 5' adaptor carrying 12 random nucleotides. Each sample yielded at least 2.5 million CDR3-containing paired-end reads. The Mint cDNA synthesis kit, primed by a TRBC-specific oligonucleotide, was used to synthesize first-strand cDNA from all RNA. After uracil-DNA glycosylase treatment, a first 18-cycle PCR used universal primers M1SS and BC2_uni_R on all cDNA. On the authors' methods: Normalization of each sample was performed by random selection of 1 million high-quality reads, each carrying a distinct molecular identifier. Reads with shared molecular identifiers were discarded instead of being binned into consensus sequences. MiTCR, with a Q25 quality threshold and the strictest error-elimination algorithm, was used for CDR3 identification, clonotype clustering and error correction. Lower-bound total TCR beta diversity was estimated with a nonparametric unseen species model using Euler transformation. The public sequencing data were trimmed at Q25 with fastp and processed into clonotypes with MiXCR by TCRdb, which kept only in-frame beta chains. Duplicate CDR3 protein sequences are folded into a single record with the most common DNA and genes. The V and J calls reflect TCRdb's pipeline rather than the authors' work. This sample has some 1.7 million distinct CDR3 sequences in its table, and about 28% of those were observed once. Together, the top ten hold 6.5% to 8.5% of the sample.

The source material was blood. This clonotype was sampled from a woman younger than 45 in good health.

For the CDR3, the sequence is CSAAPGLAGNYEQYF. The sequence in DNA is TGCAGTGCTGCGCCGGGACTAGCGGGAAACTACGAGCAGTACTTC. The rearranged segments are TRBV20-1 and TRBJ2-7, and TRBD2 aligns with 13 junction nucleotides. The germline V end is reduced by 5 bases and the J end by 3 bases; junction bases left unmatched: 7. The CDR3 runs 15 amino acids, cysteine and phenylalanine included. Only the CDR3 portion is preserved as DNA: 45 bases, with reading frame beginning at the first base. CDR1 and CDR2 are drawn from the germline V gene (reference sequence): DFQATT, SNEGSKA.